These 30 T cell receptor beta chains originate from one sample sequenced in a study of T cells after yellow fever vaccination. TCRdb redid the calling of the 5' RACE reads with MiXCR, one entry per CDR3 protein. The sample records 310,000 or so distinct CDR3 sequences, around 6.8% being singletons. The specimen was PBMCs, collected about 41 days after the first yellow fever vaccination. The origin of the receptors is a man aged 18 to 29 who received the YFV17D yellow fever vaccine.

J is TRBJ2-7 and V is TRBV19, with D perhaps TRBD1 (5 bases). With 8 bases removed from V and 2 bases from J, the gap between germline ends came to 16 bases. The CDR3 loop spans 14 amino acids. CDR1 and CDR2 from the germline V gene are LNHDA and SQIVND (reference sequence). For the CDR3, the DNA is TGTGCCAGTTCCCGATGGCCAGGGCCCTACGAGCAGTACTTC. It codes for CASSRWPGPYEQYF.

This clonotype turned up a few times. CDR3 sequence (DNA): TGTGCCATCAGTGAATCGGAAGCCTATAATTCACCCCTCCACTTT. This sequence encodes CAISESEAYNSPLHF. The chain recombines TRBV10-3 with TRBJ1-6; D gene unclear. From germline, CDR1 is ENHRY and CDR2 SYGVKD. V was pared by 3 bases and J by 2 bases, with 8 bases between. CDR3 length equals 15 residues.

The rearrangement links TRBV6-1 to TRBJ2-1, with D possibly being TRBD2 (5 bases). The CDR3 runs 18 residues. Trimming shortened V by 7 bases and J by 4 bases, and 26 bases separated the two germline ends. CDR1 and CDR2 (germline): MNHNS, SASEGT. CDR3 residues: CASTKTDWVSFGYNEQFF. The CDR3 DNA is TGTGCCAGCACCAAAACGGACTGGGTCTCCTTTGGGTACAATGAGCAGTTCTTC.

Concerning this clonotype: No DNA is shown, since the ends of the CDR3 on it are uncertain; the CDR3 is the one TCRdb lists. V is TRBV28 and J is TRBJ2-1; no check of the table's D call, TRBD1, against the DNA was made. With termini counted, the CDR3 has 20 amino acids. Germline V gene lookup returns CDR1 MDHEN and CDR2 SYDVKM. This chain's CDR3 is CASKGQGFGILVRTYNEQFF.

As to this clonotype: A read error may be the cause here, since a much bigger clone is one base away. The gene calls are TRBV28 and TRBJ1-3; 9 bases line up with TRBD1. This CDR3 region has 16 residues. V dropped 5 bases and J dropped 3; count of bases not matched to a gene: 8. Germline CDR1 and CDR2: MDHEN and SYDVKM. CDR3 bases: TGTGCCAGCAGTAGGGGACAGGGTCTCTATGGAAACACCATATATTTT. Protein: CASSRGQGLYGNTIYF.

This clonotype has just a few counts. CDR3 nucleotides: TGTGCCAGCAGTCTCTACTTTTTTGAGACCCAGTACTTC. Translation gives CASSLYFFETQYF. The V gene is TRBV6-6, the J gene TRBJ2-5; unclear D gene. Between the trimmed V and J ends, which lost 5 bases and 5 bases, there was a span of 12 bases. The CDR3 runs 13 residues. Germline CDR1 is MNHNY and CDR2 is SVGAGI (reference sequence).

The chain employs TRBV5-1 and TRBJ1-1; 10 positions match TRBD1. V lost 4 bases and J lost 4; bases outside the gene matches: 4. In germline, CDR1 is SGHRS, CDR2 YFSETQ. This CDR3 comprises 14 residues. The CDR3 protein is CASSRTGGGTEAFF. The CDR3 coding sequence is TGCGCCAGCAGCAGGACAGGGGGAGGCACTGAAGCTTTCTTT. The variable domain in full, completed from reference TRBV5-1 and TRBJ1-1, reads KAGVTQTPRYLIKTRGQQVTLSCSPISGHRSVSWYQQTPGQGLQFLFEYFSETQRNKGNFPGRFSGRQFSNSRSEMNVSTLELGDSALYLCASSRTGGGTEAFFGQGTRLTVV.

V and J are TRBV20-1 and TRBJ2-7; tentative D call: TRBD1 (5 bases). With 3 bases removed from V and 4 bases from J, the gap between germline ends came to 10 bases. This CDR3 region has 12 residues. Germline V CDR1 and CDR2: DFQATT, SNEGSKA (reference sequence). This CDR3 is CSASREFYEQYF. DNA of the CDR3: TGCAGTGCTAGCAGGGAATTTTACGAGCAGTACTTC.

This clonotype came up many times. This rearrangement joins TRBV28 to TRBJ2-1; 8 nucleotides agree with TRBD2. V shed 6 bases and J 7 bases; nucleotides not matched to a gene: 8. The CDR3 length is 14 residues. CDR1 and CDR2 from the germline V gene are MDHEN and SYDVKM. The CDR3 loop reads CASSGGAKLNEQFF. DNA of the CDR3: TGTGCCAGCAGCGGGGGGGCCAAGTTGAATGAGCAGTTCTTC. The variable domain in full, with the rest retrieved from reference TRBV28 and TRBJ2-1, is DVKVTQSSRYLVKRTGEKVFLECVQDMDHENMFWYRQDPGLGLRLIYFSYDVKMKEKGDIPEGYSVSREKKERFSLILESASTNQTSMYLCASSGGAKLNEQFFGPGTRLTVL.

This clonotype was recorded at least ten times. This chain uses TRBV12-3 or TRBV12-4 with TRBJ2-5; no firm D call. The CDR3 runs 13 residues. With 5 bases removed from V and 5 bases from J, the gap between germline ends came to 12 bases. The CDR3 protein is CASSLGSRETQYF. The CDR3 bases are TGTGCCAGCAGTCTGGGCTCTAGGGAGACCCAGTACTTC.

This clonotype was seen a handful of times. The V and J genes are TRBV6-5 and TRBJ1-2; no reliable D call. Trimming pared 2 bases from V and 8 bases from J, leaving 12 bases between. CDR1 and CDR2 (germline): MNHEY, SVGAGI. The CDR3 covers 13 residues. CDR3 nucleotides: TGTGCCAGCAGTTACAATCCCAAAGCGGGCTACACCTTC. Its translation: CASSYNPKAGYTF.

The chain uses TRBV7-8 and TRBJ2-5; D gene ambiguous. This CDR3 has 15 residues. V lost 2 bases to trimming and J lost 5 bases, with 15 bases between them. The germline CDR1 and CDR2 sequences are SGHVS and FQNEAQ. Here the CDR3 reads CASSLLATTRETQYF. As DNA, the CDR3 is TGTGCCAGCAGCTTACTGGCAACTACGAGGGAGACCCAGTACTTC.

This clonotype has at least ten counts. The chain employs TRBV3-1 and TRBJ1-3; tentative D call: TRBD1 (5 bases). CDR1 and CDR2 from the germline V gene are LGHDT and YNNKEL (reference sequence). The CDR3 contains 16 residues. Trimming pared 5 bases from V and 0 bases from J, leaving 14 bases between. The CDR3 reads CASSFTGQLSGNTIYF. CDR3 nucleotide sequence: TGTGCCAGCAGCTTTACAGGACAACTCTCTGGAAACACCATATATTTT. The entire variable domain, with the rest obtained from reference TRBV3-1 and TRBJ1-3, is as follows: DTAVSQTPKYLVTQMGNDKSIKCEQNLGHDTMYWYKQDSKKFLKIMFSYNNKELIINETVPNRFSPKSPDKAHLNLHINSLELGDSAVYFCASSFTGQLSGNTIYFGEGSWLTVV.

This clonotype was recorded only once. The genes are TRBV18 and TRBJ1-1; 7 positions agree with TRBD1. Germline CDR1 and CDR2: KGHSH and LQKENI. This CDR3 contains 13 residues. V shed 3 bases and J 5 bases; nucleotides not matched to a gene: 3. This CDR3 reads CASSPTGVTEAFF. The CDR3 DNA sequence: TGTGCCAGCTCACCTACAGGGGTGACTGAAGCTTTCTTT.

This clonotype was counted between two and nine times. The chain links TRBV4-3 to TRBJ1-2; D call uncertain. Trimming cost V 4 bases and J 7 bases, with 19 bases left between them. Germline V gene sequence: CDR1 LGHNA, CDR2 YSLEER. The CDR3 runs 15 residues. The CDR3: CASSLSRSPTGGYTF. The CDR3, as DNA: TGCGCCAGCAGCCTCAGTAGGTCCCCAACGGGTGGCTACACCTTC.

The chain combines TRBV7-2 with TRBJ1-4; D might be TRBD1 (5 bases). With 0 bases removed from V and 8 bases from J, the gap between germline ends came to 13 bases. From germline, CDR1 is SGHTA and CDR2 FQGNSA. This CDR3 contains 15 residues. The CDR3 is CASSLAGQRGEKLFF. CDR3 DNA: TGTGCCAGCAGCTTAGCGGGGCAACGGGGGGAAAAACTGTTTTTT.

This clonotype was detected a few times. The V gene is TRBV7-2, the J gene TRBJ2-3; the match to TRBD1 covers 10 bases. Germline-derived CDR1 and CDR2 are SGHTA and FQGNSA. The CDR3 is 14 residues long. V was pared by 1 base and J by 6 bases, with 1 base of the junction left unmatched. CDR3 in amino acids: CASSLGTGGDTQYF. Written as DNA, the CDR3 is TGTGCCAGCAGCTTAGGGACAGGGGGGGATACGCAGTATTTT.

This clonotype was detected only a few times. The V gene is TRBV6-1, the J gene TRBJ2-7, with 9 bases lining up with TRBD1. The CDR3 length is 15 residues. J was trimmed by 3 bases and V by 6 bases; bases with no gene match: 9. Germline values: CDR1 MNHNS, CDR2 SASEGT. DNA of the CDR3: TGTGCCAGCAGAACACCAAAGACAGGGGGCTACGAGCAGTACTTC. Its protein is CASRTPKTGGYEQYF.

This chain links TRBV20-1 with TRBJ2-3, with 7 bases matching TRBD2. Germline CDR1 is DFQATT and CDR2 is SNEGSKA (reference sequence). This CDR3 comprises 17 residues. V shed 5 bases, J shed 1 base, and the junction held 15 bases outside the gene matches. The CDR3 DNA follows: TGCAGTGCTGACCCGGGGTCGGGAGGCGGGGGCACAGATACGCAGTATTTT. Its protein product is CSADPGSGGGGTDTQYF.

By share of the sample, this clonotype is medium-sized. The chain combines TRBV11-2 with TRBJ2-1; 15 nucleotides line up with TRBD2. V lost 0 bases to trimming and J lost 8 bases; unmatched junction nucleotides: 17. Germline CDR1 SGHAT, CDR2 FQNNGV. This CDR3 is built from 21 residues. CDR3 bases: TGTGCCAGCAGCTTAGAACACCCTTGGACTAGCGGGGGGGGTTTTCTCGATGAGCAGTTCTTC. Translation gives CASSLEHPWTSGGGFLDEQFF.

This clonotype was counted between two and nine times. V and J are TRBV20-1 and TRBJ2-5, with TRBD2 matching 7 bases. Germline lookup yields CDR1 DFQATT and CDR2 SNEGSKA (reference sequence). The CDR3 is made up of 14 amino acids. Trimming removed 3 bases from V and 5 bases from J; junction bases left unmatched: 9. DNA for the CDR3: TGCAGTGCTAGGTCCGGACTAGATCGGGAGACCCAGTACTTC. This codes for CSARSGLDRETQYF.

V gene TRBV12-3 or TRBV12-4 combines with J gene TRBJ2-7, with unresolved D. V dropped 5 bases and J dropped 4 bases, with 9 bases sitting between them. This CDR3 has 12 amino acids. CDR3 protein: CASSPQWYEQYF. The CDR3 DNA reads TGTGCCAGCAGTCCCCAGTGGTACGAGCAGTACTTC.

This clonotype turned up a few times. V is TRBV7-6 and J is TRBJ1-1; D possibly corresponds to TRBD1 (6 bases). V lost 3 bases and J 3 bases, leaving 11 bases between the germline ends. CDR1 and CDR2 (germline): SGHVS, FNYEAQ. This CDR3 spans 14 amino acids. Here the CDR3 reads CASSLWGLDTEAFF. The CDR3 DNA reads as TGTGCCAGCAGCTTGTGGGGGCTTGACACTGAAGCTTTCTTT.

The V and J genes are TRBV20-1 and TRBJ2-3; 9 positions match TRBD2. Germline trimming cut 1 base from V and 7 bases from J; bases unmatched to any gene: 15. Germline V gene sequence: CDR1 DFQATT, CDR2 SNEGSKA (reference sequence). This CDR3 has 17 residues. The CDR3 spells CSARALSGGPDPNTQYF. CDR3 nucleotide sequence: TGCAGTGCTAGAGCTCTTAGCGGGGGCCCCGATCCGAATACGCAGTATTTT.

This chain uses TRBV6-2 or TRBV6-3 with TRBJ1-5; no reliable D call. The ends were cut back, 2 bases at V and 6 bases at J, with 5 bases in the middle. The CDR3 is 12 residues long. CDR1 is MNHEY and CDR2 is SVGEGT in the germline V gene. CDR3 DNA: TGTGCCAGCAGTTACCAAGGTCAGCCCCAGCATTTT. As protein: CASSYQGQPQHF.

This clonotype was observed many times. The rearrangement uses TRBV27 and TRBJ2-3, with D tentatively TRBD1 (6 bases). Deletions cut 2 bases from V and 1 base from J, with 10 bases between. The CDR3 loop spans 15 amino acids. Germline values: CDR1 MNHEY, CDR2 SMNVEV (reference sequence). The CDR3 loop reads CASSLPSGGTDTQYF. Here the CDR3 DNA reads TGTGCCAGCAGTTTACCGTCAGGGGGCACAGATACGCAGTATTTT.

The rearrangement uses TRBV7-2 and TRBJ2-1, with a weak D call TRBD2 (6 bases). CDR3 size: 16 residues. From germline, CDR1 is SGHTA and CDR2 FQGNSA. Between the trimmed V and J ends, which lost 2 bases and 3 bases, there was a span of 14 bases. CDR3 region: CASSLSRRGSYNEQFF. In nucleotides, the CDR3 is TGTGCCAGCAGCTTATCGCGACGGGGGAGCTACAATGAGCAGTTCTTC.

This clonotype came up a few times. This chain links TRBV27 with TRBJ1-5; D not certain. V lost 0 bases and J 0 bases, leaving 6 bases between the germline ends. The germline CDR1 and CDR2 sequences are MNHEY and SMNVEV (reference sequence). The CDR3 covers 15 residues. CDR3 region: CASSLSGSSNQPQHF. CDR3 bases: TGTGCCAGCAGTTTATCTGGGAGTAGCAATCAGCCCCAGCATTTT.

Only a few counts were recorded for this clonotype. The chain employs TRBV7-9 and TRBJ1-1; D is undetermined. The V end lost 3 bases, the J end lost 1 base, and 9 bases lay between the germline ends. The CDR3 length is 14 residues. The germline V gene has CDR1 SEHNR and CDR2 FQNEAQ (reference sequence). The CDR3 here is CASSFLAENTEAFF. CDR3 DNA sequence: TGTGCCAGCAGCTTCTTGGCAGAGAACACTGAAGCTTTCTTT.

This clonotype was observed a few times. The rearrangement joins TRBV5-1 to TRBJ2-4; D uncertain. Germline CDR1 reads SGHRS; CDR2 reads YFSETQ. The CDR3 has 13 amino acids. V gave up 0 bases and J gave up 1 base, with 2 bases separating them. This CDR3 reads CASSLDAKNIQYF. CDR3 DNA: TGCGCCAGCAGCTTGGATGCCAAAAACATTCAGTACTTC.